This TCR beta chain was captured by sequencing in a study of OX40 agonist ivuxolimab in advanced cancers. Whole-study results and caveats: Researchers did not establish what antigens the expanded peripheral T cells target. Some nonresponders additionally presented with little normalized T-cell clonal expansion. At doses 0.1 to 3.0 mg/kg, CD4+ and CD8+ clones expanded.

The CDR3 spans 14 residues. Germline V gene lookup returns CDR1 MNHEY and CDR2 SVGAGI. Trimming took 6 bases from V and 0 from J, leaving 8 bases between them. Profiled with immunoSEQ multiplex PCR; TCRdb holds only in-frame clones, not every one. This table holds approximately 100,000 clones, just over 90% found once. Autoimmune disease history or systemic immunosuppression excluded patients. This clone has a single count. The antigen remains unidentified. This specimen was CD4+ or CD8+ T cells sorted from blood, taken in a trial of the OX40 agonist ivuxolimab. The clonotype was recovered from an adult with an advanced solid tumor such as melanoma, head and neck, liver or kidney cancer. This rearrangement joins TRBV6-5 to TRBJ2-2; D ambiguous. CDR3 nucleotides: TGTGCCAGCAGGACCGACACGAACACCGGGGAGCTGTTTTTT. Translated: CASRTDTNTGELFF.